Sequencing of this T cell receptor (beta chain) was carried out in a study of T cell repertoires in cytomegalovirus infection. Across the study: Public signatures in TCR beta pointed to CMV infection and matching HLA type.

Each CDR3 protein gets one entry after TCRdb re-called the reads with MiXCR. The table shows about 890,000 distinct CDR3 sequences, with less than 40% occurring only once. There are many counts of this clonotype. Its antigen remains unknown. Study outcomes and limitations: The ex vivo response was dominated by HLA-C-restricted CMV-specific TCR beta clonotypes. There were carriers of CMV plus the relevant HLA, and cumulative public TCR beta family frequency identified them.

This CDR3 is built from 15 residues. Per the germline V gene, CDR1 is MDHEN and CDR2 is SYDVKM. J gave up 2 bases and V 6 bases, and 7 bases lay outside the gene matches. The V gene is TRBV28, the J gene TRBJ2-1, with TRBD1 matching 7 bases. The sample consisted of cultured CD8+ T cells from PBMCs, taken from culture after CMV antigen stimulation. The sequence was collected from a human donor in good health (CMV status not recorded). Some clones in this sample may be carry-over from other donors' samples. The CDR3 loop reads CASSLGDSTYNEQFF. CDR3 sequence (DNA): TGTGCCAGCAGCCTAGGGGACAGCACCTACAATGAGCAGTTCTTC.